This T cell receptor beta chain was captured by sequencing in a study of T cells in severe cutaneous drug reactions. Background on the study: The culprit drug was assigned by the Naranjo and ALDEN algorithms.

TCR subtype-specific primers in iRepertoire multiplex PCR prepared libraries for bulk and single-cell sequencing. TCRdb re-analyzed the multiplex PCR reads; it lists each CDR3 protein once, without DNA. This table lists over 20,000 distinct CDR3 sequences. Carbamazepine had induced Stevens-Johnson syndrome or toxic epidermal necrolysis in the sequenced donors. CDR3 length: 15 amino acids. The V gene's germline CDR1 is DFQATT and CDR2 SNEGSKA (reference sequence). This receptor was obtained from a human donor with toxic epidermal necrolysis, a severe cutaneous drug reaction. The chain links TRBV20-1 to TRBJ2-1; TCRdb's D call of TRBD2 is untestable without DNA. Sequenced input: PBMCs. The CDR3: CSARDGTSVGDEQFF.